What follows describes a single T cell receptor beta chain. The entry originates in a study of blood T cell repertoires in COVID-19. About the study: Samples came from the United States, Italy and Spain, spanning acute and convalescent COVID-19. PBMCs, B-cell-depleted T cells, or T cells were the source of the cDNA or gDNA that made up the material.

In the study's own analysis: Using reference gene primer amplification, nucleated cell counts were estimated. Generated by immunoSEQ multiplex PCR, the TCRdb table keeps only in-frame clones and is missing some. That table gives V, J and clone size, and the DNA gave D and trimming. The sample has about 75,000 clones, 88% seen once. The CDR3 length is 15 residues. Germline V CDR1 and CDR2: KGHDR, SFDVKD. The junction had 8 bases not matched to a gene; V was cut back by 9 bases and J by 4 bases. The chain combines TRBV24-1 with TRBJ2-2, with TRBD2 identical over 9 bases. Sequencing used peripheral blood. This TCR was sampled from a woman aged 70 to 79 with acute or convalescent COVID-19. CDR3 sequence: CATGGGGAPTGELFF. The CDR3 region has the DNA TGTGCCACCGGAGGCGGGGGGGCTCCCACCGGGGAGCTGTTTTTT.